The source of this TCR beta chain is a study of shared clonotypes between healthy human individuals (TCRdb year 2020). The study in broad terms: Three men and a couple of women, aged 18 to 49 years, made up the cohort. Per donor, three plates each were used for CD4 naive and CD4 memory, two for CD8 naive, and one for CD8 memory. Blood TCR repertoires of a handful of healthy adults were deeply sequenced to estimate repertoire size and the extent of clonotype sharing between individuals. To increase sequencing depth and limit assay-specific biases, TCR repertoire library preparation and sequencing were carried out by different laboratories using diverse techniques. Each donor's leukapheresis produced roughly between about 0.9 and 9.5 billion PBMCs.

Paper-wide results and their limitations: Compared with non-shared clonotypes, clonotypes shared by all four sorted-subset donors had higher generation probabilities. Pairwise subsampling indicated that sequencing depth was expected to affect the degree of clonotype sharing among donors. About 5% of naive CD4, roughly 3.6% of naive CD8, roughly 2.4% of memory CD4, and about 0.4% of memory CD8 clonotypes were shared across several donors. Estimated clonotype richness was generally larger for naive than for memory subsets. Sampling was restricted to blood, and TCR repertoires in tissue are likely to differ from TCR repertoires in blood. Rarefaction of sorted-subset datasets indicated incomplete sequencing despite the large sequencing depth. The small number of donors limited the genetic and exposure-history diversity represented.

Using the deep immunoSEQ assay, multiplex PCR amplified TCR CDR3 regions from genomic DNA. Extracted genomic DNA from each cell subset was spread evenly across all wells of several immunoSEQ 96-well plates, with each plate serving as a replicate. For sorted subsets, about 0.2 ug genomic DNA, equal to tens of thousands of T cell genomes, was loaded into each replicate PCR. Purified libraries were quantified with a Qubit 3.0 fluorometer, sized on a Bioanalyzer 2100, and re-quantified with the KAPA Library Quantification kit. A separate single-read 150-cycle Illumina NextSeq 550 flow cell was used to sequence each immunoSEQ 96-well plate. In the paper's pipeline: Because the immunoSEQ output held only junctional sequences and lacked quality scores, the filtering could not match the filtering applied to full-length reads. Sequences were annotated with PyIR, a Python wrapper for IgBLAST v1.9, and V/J genes and CDR3 were assigned using IMGT germline references. Reads with weak V/J assignments (E-value above 1e-6), missing CDR3, stop codons, out-of-frame junctions, or ambiguous translated residues were removed. V3J clonotypes were defined as sequences sharing the same inferred V gene, J gene, and CDR3 amino acid sequence. Percentage overlap between repertoires was calculated by dividing the number of shared unique clonotypes by the size of the smaller repertoire. Three approaches were used to assess repertoire richness: RTK rarefaction, the Chao1 estimator, and Recon v2.1 estimates of unobserved clonotypes. Generation probabilities for all TCRbeta clonotypes obtained by the gDNA method from several donors were computed using OLGA. This immuneACCESS table, as held by TCRdb, lists in-frame sequences with V and J called but not all clones. Of the missing ones, under half trace to an unresolved V gene in checked studies; the others have no known cause. V, J and clone size are those of that table, while D and trimming were read from the DNA. Present in this sample are roughly 2.1 million clones, approximately 94% of which were seen just once. The top ten hold about 1.5% of the sample.

The CDR1 and CDR2 encoded by the germline V gene are SNHLY and FYNNEI. From the cysteine up to the phenylalanine, the CDR3 has a length of 16 residues. The DNA shown is the 48-base CDR3, in frame from base 1. V drops 6 bases and J drops 2 bases, leaving 16 bases in between. A remark on this clone: Which antigen it targets is not known. Qualities for individual bases were not recorded, and no much larger clone is one base off.

For the CD8 naive samples, CD45RO-negative cells were positively selected for CCR7, yielding a CD45RA+CCR7+ population from which TemRA cells were excluded. Healthy HIV-negative adults with no recently reported acute infections or vaccinations were included as donors. Only Caucasian adults living in Nashville, Tennessee, USA were represented among the donors. After blood collection by leukapheresis, PBMCs were isolated using Ficoll-Histopaque density gradient centrifugation and then cryopreserved in the vapor phase of liquid nitrogen. Analytical flow cytometry was used to check the purity and quantity of every magnetically sorted T cell population. Each sorted fraction had its genomic DNA isolated and then quantified by UV absorbance on a Nanodrop 2000c.

Material: naive CD8+ T cells from PBMCs. The cell subset or site label corresponds to: CD45RA+CCR7+. The chain employs TRBV2 and TRBJ2-2; there is no confident call for the D gene. This receptor was obtained from a man younger than 35 in good health. Some clones in this sample may be carry-over from other donors' samples. The CDR3 reads as follows: CASSDPYQINTGELFF. The DNA sequence reads TGTGCCAGCAGCGACCCCTACCAGATAAACACCGGGGAGCTGTTTTTT.